Detailed here is one T cell receptor (beta chain). Its antigen remains unidentified. Base qualities are not recorded, but no much larger clone differs from it by a single base. V is cut back by 6 bases and J by 2 bases, with 1 base in the junction unmatched. The CDR3 holds 13 amino acids from the cysteine to the phenylalanine. This entry keeps only the CDR3 DNA: 39 bases, framed from base 1. The germline V gene supplies CDR1 ENHRY and CDR2 SYGVKD. This record comes from a study of blood T cell repertoires in COVID-19 (dated by TCRdb to the early 2020s). Context from the whole study: Samples covering the acute and convalescent phases of COVID-19 were provided by collaborators in the United States, Italy and Spain. The prospective study material was composed of cDNA or gDNA derived from T cells, B-cell-depleted T cells, or PBMCs. The dataset comprised deeply sampled blood TCRbeta repertoires from subjects exposed to, actively infected with, or recovered from COVID-19. The repertoires were released in a freely available public database meant as a resource for research on the immune response to SARS-CoV-2. The samples were drawn from the first 160 participants of the ongoing ImmuneRACE study and from 1,254 subjects provided by 6 global collaborators. Sample metadata almost always included a de-identified subject ID, COVID-19 status, age in years and sex. Where available, HLA class I and class II types were taken from metadata supplied by the sample provider and were not determined by assay-based typing.

TCRbeta CDR3 regions were amplified from genomic DNA using the immunoSEQ Assay, a bias-controlled multiplex PCR. Under the source paper's analysis protocol: The number of nucleated cells in each sample was estimated from the amplification of reference gene primers within the assay. To quantify the absolute abundance of each unique TCRbeta CDR3 rearrangement, sequence reads were collapsed and filtered. For each sample, productive Simpson clonality was calculated as the square root of Simpson's diversity index across productive rearrangements. The source is immuneACCESS, and TCRdb retained only in-frame sequences with V and J called. Part of the clones is not carried over; for the studies checked, unresolved V genes explain less than half of this, and the remainder is unexplained. The V and J calls and clone size come from that table; D and trimming were worked out from the DNA. The sample contains 470,000 or so clones, about 85% of them found a single time. Together, the top ten hold nearly 2% of the sample.

Participants in the prospective study were aged roughly 18 to 89 years, lived in under 30 United States geographic areas, and enrolled through a virtual design. Cohort assignment in the prospective study relied on participant-reported clinical history from a screening survey and a study questionnaire. In the prospective study, whole blood, serum and a nasopharyngeal or oropharyngeal swab were collected from each participant by mobile phlebotomists. Over a roughly two-month period, participants in the prospective study had the option of providing additional blood draws and questionnaires. Prospective study blood samples were shipped either frozen or at room temperature before DNA extraction. Broad study findings and their caveats: The quantity of clinical and demographic metadata differed by source and by participant and was supplied without curation.

The rearranged segments are TRBV10-3 and TRBJ2-5; 9 bases in the junction line up with TRBD1. The sample comprised PBMCs or T cells enriched from blood (not recorded which). This TCR came from a woman aged 18-30 years with acute COVID-19. In nucleotide form, the sequence is TGTGCCATCAGGGGACAGGGACAAGAGACCCAGTACTTC. It translates as CAIRGQGQETQYF.